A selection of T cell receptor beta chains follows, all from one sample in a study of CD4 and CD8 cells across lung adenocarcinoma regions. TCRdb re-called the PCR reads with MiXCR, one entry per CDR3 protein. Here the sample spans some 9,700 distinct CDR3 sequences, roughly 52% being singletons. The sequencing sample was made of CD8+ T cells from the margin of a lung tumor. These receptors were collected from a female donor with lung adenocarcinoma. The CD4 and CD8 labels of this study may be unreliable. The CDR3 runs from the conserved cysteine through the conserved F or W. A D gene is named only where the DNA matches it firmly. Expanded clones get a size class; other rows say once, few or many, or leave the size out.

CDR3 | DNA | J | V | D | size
CASTALGRVDTGELFF | TGCGCCAGCACCGCACTGGGTCGTGTGGACACCGGGGAGCTGTTTTTT | TRBJ2-2 | TRBV5-1 | NA | NA
CASSSSGPSSYNEQFF | TGTGCCAGCAGTTCGAGCGGGCCGAGCTCCTACAATGAGCAGTTCTTC | TRBJ2-1 | TRBV6-5 | NA | NA
CASSPTYDSSSEAFF | TGTGCCAGCAGTCCCACCTACGACAGCTCTTCTGAAGCTTTCTTT | TRBJ1-1 | TRBV6-1 | NA | many
CASSESKAGTDTQYF | TGTGCCAGCAGCGAGTCTAAGGCAGGCACAGATACGCAGTATTTT | TRBJ2-3 | TRBV6-1 | NA | NA
CASGETGGRIGGTEAFF | TGCGCCAGCGGGGAGACAGGGGGGAGAATCGGAGGGACTGAAGCTTTCTTT | TRBJ1-1 | TRBV10-2 | TRBD1 | many
CASSLESGYEQYF | TGTGCCAGCAGCTTAGAATCGGGTTACGAGCAGTACTTC | TRBJ2-7 | TRBV7-8 | NA | once
CASSQGRSTEAFF | TGCGCCAGCAGCCAAGGTCGGAGTACTGAAGCTTTCTTT | TRBJ1-1 | TRBV4-1 | NA | few
CASIIAGGYGYTF | TGTGCCAGCATTATAGCAGGAGGCTATGGCTACACCTTC | TRBJ1-2 | TRBV6-5 | NA | NA
CASSPGTGAGELFF | TGTGCCAGCAGCCCCGGGACAGGGGCCGGGGAGCTGTTTTTT | TRBJ2-2 | TRBV5-4 | TRBD1 | NA
CASSDSSLEGGELFF | TGTGCCAGCAGTGACTCGTCATTAGAGGGCGGGGAGCTGTTTTTT | TRBJ2-2 | TRBV6-4 | NA | few
CASSLVLPGPTSTGAQFF | TGTGCCAGCAGCTTAGTACTTCCGGGCCCTACTTCCACCGGGGCGCAGTTTTTT | TRBJ2-2 | TRBV7-6 | NA | NA
CASSEIITDTQYF | TGTGCCAGCAGTGAAATTATCACAGATACGCAGTATTTT | TRBJ2-3 | TRBV6-1 | NA | NA
CASRATGLAGQSSTDTQYF | TGTGCCAGCAGAGCCACGGGGCTAGCGGGACAGTCTAGCACAGATACGCAGTATTTT | TRBJ2-3 | TRBV27 | TRBD2 | NA
CASSESWAGVEQFF | TGTGCCAGCAGTGAATCATGGGCAGGGGTTGAGCAGTTCTTC | TRBJ2-1 | TRBV6-1 | NA | NA
CASSLGTGTEAQYF | TGTGCCAGCAGCTTAGGGACAGGCACCGAGGCGCAGTATTTT | TRBJ2-3 | TRBV7-3 | TRBD1 | NA
CASSSGTGAFF | TGTGCCAGCAGTTCCGGGACAGGGGCATTTTTT | TRBJ2-3 | TRBV27 | TRBD1 | NA
CASRGFTGTRGEQFF | TGTGCCAGCAGGGGATTTACCGGGACCCGGGGTGAGCAGTTCTTC | TRBJ2-1 | TRBV6-5 | NA | medium-sized
CATSGRANANSYEQYF | TGTGCCACCAGCGGGCGGGCCAACGCGAACTCCTACGAGCAGTACTTC | TRBJ2-7 | TRBV15 | NA | NA
CASSLAGRWGTQYF | TGTGCCAGCAGCTTAGCGGGTCGTTGGGGGACCCAGTACTTC | TRBJ2-5 | TRBV7-2 | NA | medium-sized
CASSGAGQGYGTQYF | TGTGCCAGCAGTGGAGCTGGACAGGGCTACGGGACTCAGTACTTC | TRBJ2-4 | TRBV6-1 | TRBD1 | NA
CASIPGQANYGYTF | TGTGCCAGCATCCCGGGACAGGCAAACTATGGCTACACCTTC | TRBJ1-2 | TRBV6-1 | TRBD1 | few
CSARGRLAKYEQYF | TGCAGTGCTAGAGGGCGGCTAGCGAAATACGAGCAGTACTTC | TRBJ2-7 | TRBV20-1 | NA | NA
CASTPIETSTDIQYF | TGTGCCAGCACCCCCATCGAGACAAGTACAGATATTCAGTATTTC | TRBJ2-4 | TRBV27 | NA | NA
CASKTLTYSGEYEQFF | TGTGCCAGCAAGACCTTGACCTACAGCGGCGAATACGAGCAGTTCTTC | TRBJ2-1 | TRBV6-1 | NA | NA
CASSYRQGAGEQFF | TGTGCCAGCAGTTACCGACAGGGCGCGGGTGAGCAGTTCTTC | TRBJ2-1 | TRBV7-2 | TRBD1 | NA
CAWSAPRSDMAKNIQYF | TGTGCCTGGAGTGCACCCCGATCAGACATGGCCAAAAACATTCAGTACTTC | TRBJ2-4 | TRBV30 | NA | NA
CASSKGQSKQETQYF | TGCGCCAGCAGCAAAGGACAGAGCAAACAAGAGACCCAGTACTTC | TRBJ2-5 | TRBV5-1 | NA | NA
CASSLPTRPYEQYF | TGTGCCAGCAGCCTCCCGACTAGACCCTACGAGCAGTACTTC | TRBJ2-7 | TRBV7-6 | NA | medium-sized
CARGGGSGTKETQYF | TGTGCCAGGGGTGGTGGGAGCGGAACCAAAGAGACCCAGTACTTC | TRBJ2-5 | TRBV6-1 | NA | NA
CASSKTGDAEAFF | TGCGCCAGCAGTAAAACAGGGGACGCTGAAGCTTTCTTT | TRBJ1-1 | TRBV10-1 | TRBD1 | once
CASSEIGAGGQPANIAKNIQYF | TGTGCCAGCAGTGAAATTGGGGCAGGAGGGCAACCAGCGAATATAGCCAAAAACATTCAGTACTTC | TRBJ2-4 | TRBV6-1 | NA | NA
CASSYSFYEQFF | TGTGCCAGCAGTTACTCGTTTTATGAGCAGTTCTTC | TRBJ2-1 | TRBV6-2/TRBV6-3 | NA | NA
CASSAPGRRGTETQYF | TGTGCTAGCAGTGCCCCCGGGAGAAGGGGCACAGAGACGCAGTATTTT | TRBJ2-3 | TRBV6-1 | NA | NA
CSAENRFRPYNEQFF | TGCAGTGCGGAGAACAGGTTCAGGCCGTACAATGAGCAGTTCTTC | TRBJ2-1 | TRBV20-1 | NA | NA
CASSEGDEHNEQFF | TGTGCCAGCAGTGAGGGGGACGAACACAATGAGCAGTTCTTC | TRBJ2-1 | TRBV6-4 | NA | many
CASRTGTGPTDTQYF | TGTGCCAGCAGAACCGGGACAGGACCGACAGATACGCAGTATTTT | TRBJ2-3 | TRBV6-4 | TRBD1 | few
CASRPPGTSNTGELFF | TGTGCCAGCAGACCCCCCGGGACATCTAACACCGGGGAGCTGTTTTTT | TRBJ2-2 | TRBV27 | NA | many
CASSVRSNPAIEAFF | TGTGCCAGCAGTGTGCGGTCCAATCCGGCAATCGAAGCTTTCTTT | TRBJ1-1 | TRBV6-1 | NA | many
CASSFGQTNTEAFF | TGTGCCAGCAGTTTCGGACAGACGAACACTGAAGCTTTCTTT | TRBJ1-1 | TRBV6-6 | NA | medium-sized
CATSVGTSGRLTNEQFF | TGTGCCACCAGTGTCGGGACTAGCGGGAGGTTGACCAATGAGCAGTTCTTC | TRBJ2-1 | TRBV24-1 | TRBD2 | NA
CASRFGGNSNEQFF | TGCGCCAGCAGATTTGGGGGGAACAGCAATGAGCAGTTCTTC | TRBJ2-1 | TRBV4-1 | NA | NA
CASSDPDRADTEAFF | TGCGCCAGCAGTGACCCGGACAGGGCGGACACTGAAGCTTTCTTT | TRBJ1-1 | TRBV10-1 | TRBD1 | few
CASSYWRRPYNEQFF | TGTGCCAGCAGTTACTGGAGGCGACCCTACAATGAGCAGTTCTTC | TRBJ2-1 | TRBV6-5 | NA | many
CSARSPTTGNTEAFF | TGCAGTGCTAGATCGCCTACGACAGGGAACACTGAAGCTTTCTTT | TRBJ1-1 | TRBV20-1 | NA | NA
CARGGGGGDKETQYF | TGTGCCAGGGGGGGTGGGGGCGGAGACAAAGAGACCCAGTACTTC | TRBJ2-5 | TRBV6-1 | NA | NA
CASSEARWGAEKLFF | TGCGCCAGCAGCGAGGCGAGATGGGGTGCTGAAAAACTGTTTTTT | TRBJ1-4 | TRBV4-1 | NA | NA
CASFFRGGDPRDTQYF | TGTGCCAGCTTTTTCCGGGGGGGCGACCCCCGGGATACGCAGTATTTT | TRBJ2-3 | TRBV6-1 | TRBD2 | NA
CAWSVTWGDEQFF | TGTGCCTGGAGCGTCACTTGGGGAGATGAGCAGTTCTTC | TRBJ2-1 | TRBV30 | NA | NA
CASSGTGGPQFF | TGCGCCAGCAGTGGGACGGGAGGGCCCCAGTTCTTC | TRBJ2-1 | TRBV10-1 | TRBD2 | medium-sized
CASSSRNQGYEQYF | TGTGCCAGCAGCTCCCGGAATCAGGGGTACGAGCAGTACTTC | TRBJ2-7 | TRBV7-2 | NA | NA